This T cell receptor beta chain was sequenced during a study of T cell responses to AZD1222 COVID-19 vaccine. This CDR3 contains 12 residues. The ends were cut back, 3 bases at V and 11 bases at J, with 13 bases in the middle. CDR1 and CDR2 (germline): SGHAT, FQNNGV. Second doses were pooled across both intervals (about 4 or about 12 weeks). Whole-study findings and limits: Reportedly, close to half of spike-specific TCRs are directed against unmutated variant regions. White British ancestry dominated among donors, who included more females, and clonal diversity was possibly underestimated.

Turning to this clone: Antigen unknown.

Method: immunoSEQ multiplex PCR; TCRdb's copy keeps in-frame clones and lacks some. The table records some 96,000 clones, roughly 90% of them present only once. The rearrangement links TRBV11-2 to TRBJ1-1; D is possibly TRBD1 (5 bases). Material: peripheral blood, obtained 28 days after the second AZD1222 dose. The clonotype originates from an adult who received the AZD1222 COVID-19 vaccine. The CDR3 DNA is TGTGCCAGCAGCTTCAGTATTTCAGGGGCTTTCTTT. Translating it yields CASSFSISGAFF.